This entry lists 20 T cell receptor beta chains sequenced from one sample in a study of blood T cell repertoires in COVID-19. Generated by immunoSEQ multiplex PCR, the TCRdb table keeps only in-frame clones and is missing some. The repertoire holds around 200,000 clones, with approximately 90% as singletons. Sample: peripheral blood. The receptor source for this set is a man over 45 with acute or convalescent COVID-19.

The rearrangement joins TRBV9 to TRBJ1-2, with D possibly being TRBD1 (5 bases). Trimming shortened V by 3 bases and J by 4 bases, and 16 bases separated the two germline ends. Germline CDR1 is SGDLS and CDR2 is YYNGEE. CDR3 size: 15 residues. CDR3 sequence reads: CASSAGQIDLYGYTF. The CDR3 DNA reads as TGTGCCAGCAGCGCTGGACAAATTGACCTCTATGGCTACACCTTC.

The chain has TRBV3-1 (or the pseudogene TRBV3-2) and TRBJ1-1; 7 positions agree with TRBD1. Germline CDR1 LGHDT, CDR2 YNNKEL (reference sequence). J was trimmed by 3 bases and V by 3 bases; bases with no gene match: 4. The CDR3 length is 14 residues. Here the CDR3 DNA reads TGTGCCAGCAGCCAGACAGGGTTTGACACTGAAGCTTTCTTT. It translates to CASSQTGFDTEAFF.

This clone has more than one count but fewer than ten. This sequence joins TRBV2 and TRBJ1-3; possibly TRBD1 for D (6 bases). CDR1 and CDR2 (germline): SNHLY, FYNNEI. The CDR3 is 16 amino acids. V was pared by 7 bases and J by 0 bases, with 16 bases between. The CDR3 DNA reads TGTGCCAGCAAAATTCGGGGCAGGGGCTCTGGAAACACCATATATTTT. This encodes CASKIRGRGSGNTIYF.

The chain employs TRBV19 and TRBJ1-2, with D maybe TRBD1 (5 bases). CDR3 size: 13 residues. Germline V gene lookup returns CDR1 LNHDA and CDR2 SQIVND (reference sequence). Trimming cost V 5 bases and J 3 bases, with 10 bases left between them. The CDR3 here is CASSLPGHYGYTF. As DNA, the CDR3 is TGTGCCAGTAGTCTCCCAGGGCACTATGGCTACACCTTC.

The gene calls are TRBV6-5 and TRBJ1-2, with 7 nucleotides matching TRBD1. CDR1 and CDR2 from the germline V gene are MNHEY and SVGAGI. V lost 11 bases, J lost 2 bases, and 8 bases stayed unmatched. This CDR3 spans 13 amino acids. DNA of the CDR3: TGTGCCGGAACTTGGGACAGCAACTATGGCTACACCTTC. Translating it yields CAGTWDSNYGYTF.

The chain is built from TRBV10-2 and TRBJ1-2; D might be TRBD1 (6 bases). V dropped 6 bases and J dropped 4 bases, with 21 bases sitting between them. The CDR3 totals 16 residues. Germline V gives CDR1 WSHSY, CDR2 SAAADI. CDR3 sequence (DNA): TGCGCCAGCAGGAACCCCCTGAAGGACAGTCTCTATGGCTACACCTTC. It codes for CASRNPLKDSLYGYTF.

The CDR3: CASSSGQPNGYGYTF. For the CDR3, the DNA is TGTGCCAGCAGTTCGGGACAGCCAAACGGCTATGGCTACACCTTC. The chain uses TRBV6-5 and TRBJ1-2; 7 bases line up with TRBD1. This CDR3 spans 15 amino acids. V dropped 4 bases and J dropped 4; count of bases not matched to a gene: 9. The germline V gene encodes CDR1 MNHEY and CDR2 SVGAGI.

The rearrangement links TRBV10-2 to TRBJ1-5, with D unclear. The CDR3 extends over 14 amino acids. Trimming shortened V by 3 bases and J by 3 bases, and 9 bases separated the two germline ends. Germline CDR1 reads WSHSY; CDR2 reads SAAADI. Here the CDR3 DNA reads TGCGCCAGCAGTGACCGATCGGTCAATCAGCCCCAGCATTTT. It encodes CASSDRSVNQPQHF.

The chain is built from TRBV19 and TRBJ1-3; D ambiguous. The CDR3 runs 16 residues. The V end was cut by 1 base, the J end by 0 bases, with 10 bases between. Germline-derived CDR1 and CDR2 are LNHDA and SQIVND (reference sequence). The CDR3 protein is CASSIVATFSGNTIYF. The DNA for the CDR3 is TGTGCCAGTAGTATAGTAGCCACCTTCTCTGGAAACACCATATATTTT.

V usage is TRBV6-5 and J usage is TRBJ2-1; possibly TRBD2 for D (5 bases). This CDR3 is built from 15 residues. The germline gives CDR1 MNHEY, CDR2 SVGAGI. V lost 10 bases to trimming and J lost 0 bases, with 16 bases between them. The CDR3 bases are TGTGCCATCCACGAACGGGGATCCTCCTACAATGAGCAGTTCTTC. This gives the protein CAIHERGSSYNEQFF.

The chain uses TRBV10-2 and TRBJ1-2; D uncertain. The CDR3 totals 13 residues. V lost 3 bases and J 4 bases, leaving 9 bases between the germline ends. Germline V gene data show CDR1 as WSHSY and CDR2 as SAAADI. CDR3 loop: CASSDPRGYGYTF. Written as DNA, the CDR3 is TGCGCCAGCAGTGACCCCCGGGGCTATGGCTACACCTTC.

The rearrangement uses TRBV6-5 and TRBJ1-4, with TRBD1 matching 9 bases. CDR3 length: 16 amino acids. Germline V CDR1 and CDR2: MNHEY, SVGAGI. Germline trimming cut 1 base from V and 10 bases from J; bases unmatched to any gene: 10. DNA for the CDR3: TGTGCCAGCAGTTACTTCCTTACAGGGGGCCGGGGAAAACTGTTTTTT. Its translation: CASSYFLTGGRGKLFF.

The gene calls are TRBV6-6 and TRBJ1-6, with D possibly TRBD1 on 6 matching bases. Germline V gene data show CDR1 as MNHNY and CDR2 as SVGAGI (reference sequence). V lost 4 bases and J lost 12, with 16 bases in between. The CDR3 length is 14 residues. The DNA for the CDR3 is TGTGCCAGCAGTTGGGGCAGGGGAAAAGGACCCCTCCACTTT. This sequence encodes CASSWGRGKGPLHF.

The V and J genes are TRBV2 and TRBJ2-1, with D uncertain. The V gene's germline CDR1 is SNHLY and CDR2 FYNNEI. The CDR3 runs 15 residues. The V end lost 7 bases, the J end lost 0 bases, and 13 bases lay between the germline ends. DNA for the CDR3: TGTGCCAGCATCGCCTCCCCCAGCTCCTACAATGAGCAGTTCTTC. Amino acid sequence: CASIASPSSYNEQFF.

This chain connects TRBV19 to TRBJ2-7, with TRBD1 matching 11 bases. Trimming removed 4 bases from V and 5 bases from J; junction bases left unmatched: 7. Germline V lookup: CDR1 LNHDA, CDR2 SQIVND (reference sequence). The CDR3 has 15 amino acids. For the CDR3, the DNA is TGTGCCAGTAGTAGGCCCGGGACAGGGGGACACGAGCAGTACTTC. It encodes CASSRPGTGGHEQYF.

The rearrangement joins TRBV18 to TRBJ1-5; 7 bases map to TRBD1. Trimming at V came to 4 bases and at J to 5 bases, leaving 2 bases not matched to a gene. The CDR3 totals 13 residues. Germline V CDR1 and CDR2: KGHSH, LQKENI. Here the CDR3 DNA reads TGTGCCAGCTCACAGGGGGCTGATCAGCCCCAGCATTTT. Residues: CASSQGADQPQHF.

V is TRBV29-1 and J is TRBJ1-1; possibly TRBD1 for D (6 bases). The CDR3 has 13 residues. The germline V gene has CDR1 SQVTM and CDR2 ANQGSEA. Trimming stripped 7 bases from V and 0 bases from J, with 12 bases between. The CDR3 DNA sequence: TGCAGCGCCGGACAGAGCTTGAACACTGAAGCTTTCTTT. It encodes CSAGQSLNTEAFF.

The CDR3 loop reads CASSLAQGSYNEQFF. CDR3 DNA sequence: TGCGCCAGCAGCTTGGCGCAGGGGTCCTACAATGAGCAGTTCTTC. The rearrangement links TRBV5-1 to TRBJ2-1, with D possibly TRBD1 on 6 matching bases. CDR1 is SGHRS, CDR2 YFSETQ, per germline. The length of the CDR3 is 15 residues. V was cut by 0 bases and J by 1 base, with 8 bases left in between. Drawing the rest from reference TRBV5-1 and TRBJ2-1, the complete variable domain is KAGVTQTPRYLIKTRGQQVTLSCSPISGHRSVSWYQQTPGQGLQFLFEYFSETQRNKGNFPGRFSGRQFSNSRSEMNVSTLELGDSALYLCASSLAQGSYNEQFFGPGTRLTVL.

V usage is TRBV7-6 and J usage is TRBJ2-6, with D unclear. This CDR3 region has 14 residues. Trimming left V 10 bases short and J 0 bases short, with 10 bases between. The germline CDR1 and CDR2 sequences are SGHVS and FNYEAQ. Here the CDR3 DNA reads TGTGCCACTACTCCAACCTCTGGGGCCAACGTCCTGACTTTC. Translated: CATTPTSGANVLTF.

This clone was recorded a few times. The genes are TRBV18 and TRBJ1-3; the D is unclear. V was cut by 1 base and J by 3 bases, with 13 bases left in between. CDR1 and CDR2 from the germline V gene are KGHSH and LQKENI. The CDR3 is 16 amino acids. CDR3 amino acids: CASSPQEQILGNTIYF. The CDR3 bases are TGTGCCAGCTCACCACAGGAACAGATTCTTGGAAACACCATATATTTT.